The 21 T cell receptor beta chains below come from one sample, sequenced in a study of T-cell reconstitution after alpha-beta-depleted transplantation in children (dated by TCRdb to 2016 to 2018). Library creation used PCR. The sequencer was an Illumina HiSeq 2500. Molecular barcoding was employed in the preparation of TCR libraries, with unique molecular identifiers being used to normalize TCRbeta repertoire quantification. The public sequencing data were trimmed at Q25 with fastp and processed into clonotypes with MiXCR by TCRdb, which kept only in-frame beta chains. A single entry per CDR3 protein holds the most common genes and DNA from its merged rows. In this sample the table shows over 85,000 distinct CDR3 sequences, around 5.9% of which occur a single time. Of the sample, about 6% falls within the top ten clones. Taken with the paper, the label for time point translates to: day 60 (about 2 months) after transplantation. Taken with the paper, the label for treatment or condition translates to: allogeneic hematopoietic cell transplantation with graft depleted of TCRalphabeta T cells and CD19 B cells.

The specimen comprised PBMCs, mostly from graft donor cells, sampled 60 days after TCRalphabeta/CD19-depleted stem cell transplant. The source is a female patient aged 2-10 years who had a stem cell transplant for Fanconi anemia, so the T cells may come from the graft donor.

In this sample, this clonotype turned up many times. This rearrangement joins TRBV7-9 to TRBJ1-2; tentatively, D is TRBD1 (6 bases). The germline gives CDR1 SEHNR, CDR2 FQNEAQ (reference sequence). This CDR3 spans 16 amino acids. Deletions cut 1 base from V and 4 bases from J, with 16 bases between. The CDR3, as DNA: TGTGCCAGCAGCTTAGGAGAAACGGACAGCTTCTATGGCTACACCTTC. It codes for CASSLGETDSFYGYTF.

The sample holds a few counts of this clonotype. The chain uses TRBV29-1 and TRBJ1-2; no definite D call. This CDR3 has 12 residues. The germline gives CDR1 SQVTM, CDR2 ANQGSEA. V lost 6 bases to trimming and J lost 0 bases, with 8 bases between them. In DNA, the CDR3 is TGCAGCGTCCGGACCTCTAACTATGGCTACACCTTC. It translates to CSVRTSNYGYTF.

V gene TRBV11-3 combines with J gene TRBJ2-1; D ambiguous. In germline, CDR1 is SGHNT, CDR2 YENEEA. This CDR3 has 13 amino acids. The V end was cut by 5 bases, the J end by 9 bases, with 14 bases between. The CDR3 DNA is TGTGCCAGCAGCCGGAAGTCTGGGCTTGAGCAGTTCTTC. Its protein product is CASSRKSGLEQFF.

The chain links TRBV20-1 to TRBJ1-1; D remains ambiguous. The CDR3 has 12 residues. V dropped 3 bases and J dropped 1 base, with 6 bases sitting between them. Germline CDR1 and CDR2: DFQATT and SNEGSKA (reference sequence). The CDR3: CSASSGNTEAFF. The CDR3 coding sequence is TGCAGTGCTAGCTCAGGGAACACTGAAGCTTTCTTT.

This clonotype was observed many times. The J gene is TRBJ2-1, the V gene TRBV6-2 or TRBV6-3, with a tentative D call TRBD2 (6 bases). The CDR3 extends over 14 amino acids. The ends were cut back, 6 bases at V and 9 bases at J, with 18 bases in the middle. Germline CDR1 is MNHEY and CDR2 is SVGEGT. This CDR3 is CASRTAGSETEQFF. In DNA, the CDR3 is TGTGCCAGCAGAACGGCGGGATCCGAAACTGAGCAGTTCTTC.

This clonotype was picked up many times. The chain combines TRBV14 with TRBJ2-7, with D possibly being TRBD1 (6 bases). The V and J ends lost 1 base and 0 bases respectively, with 7 bases between them. The CDR3 runs to 14 residues. Germline loops: CDR1 SGHDN, CDR2 FVKESK. Written as DNA, the CDR3 is TGTGCCAGCAGCCAAGTCAGGGGCTCCTACGAGCAGTACTTC. Translated, it gives CASSQVRGSYEQYF.

This clonotype appeared many times. This chain connects TRBV28 to TRBJ2-5; 7 bases agree with TRBD2. Losses at the gene ends were 2 bases for V and 3 bases for J; bases not matched to a gene: 0. CDR1 is MDHEN, CDR2 SYDVKM, per germline. CDR3 length: 13 residues. CDR3 protein: CASSLRGEETQYF. The CDR3, as DNA: TGTGCCAGCAGTTTACGGGGGGAAGAGACCCAGTACTTC.

This clonotype was detected a few times. The chain is built from TRBV4-2 and TRBJ2-5; 7 bases map to TRBD2. V was clipped by 0 bases and J by 5 bases; unmatched bases: 9. In germline, CDR1 is LGHNA, CDR2 YNFKEQ. The CDR3 has 16 amino acids. This CDR3 reads CASSQDRGEGLETQYF. The CDR3 region has the DNA TGTGCCAGCAGCCAAGATCGGGGGGAGGGTTTGGAGACCCAGTACTTC.

This clonotype showed up many times. The V call is TRBV7-8, the J call TRBJ2-1, with 9 bases aligning to TRBD2. Germline CDR1 is SGHVS and CDR2 is FQNEAQ. CDR3 size: 15 residues. The junction had 3 bases not matched to a gene; V was cut back by 5 bases and J by 1 base. CDR3 coding DNA: TGTGCCAGCAGCAAGCTAGCGGGGTCCTACAATGAGCAGTTCTTC. Translation: CASSKLAGSYNEQFF. Complete variable domain (other parts from reference TRBV7-8 and TRBJ2-1): GAGVSQSPRYKVAKRGQDVALRCDPISGHVSLFWYQQALGQGPEFLTYFQNEAQLDKSGLPSDRFFAERPEGSVSTLKIQRTQQEDSAVYLCASSKLAGSYNEQFFGPGTRLTVL.

This clonotype was counted ten times or more. The V gene is TRBV7-2, the J gene TRBJ2-2, with D possibly matching TRBD2 (5 bases). Per the germline V gene, CDR1 is SGHTA and CDR2 is FQGNSA. This CDR3 is 14 amino acids long. Between the trimmed V and J ends, which lost 5 bases and 3 bases, there was a span of 10 bases. DNA for the CDR3: TGTGCCAGCAGCCTCGGGGATTACACCGGGGAGCTGTTTTTT. It yields the protein CASSLGDYTGELFF. The full variable domain, rest sourced from reference TRBV7-2 and TRBJ2-2, is GAGVSQSPSNKVTEKGKDVELRCDPISGHTALYWYRQSLGQGLEFLIYFQGNSAPDKSGLPSDRFSAERTGGSVSTLTIQRTQQEDSAVYLCASSLGDYTGELFFGEGSRLTVL.

Many counts were recorded for this clonotype. J is TRBJ2-2 and V is TRBV7-3, with 11 bases aligning to TRBD2. There are 22 residues in the CDR3. V dropped 1 base and J dropped 4; count of bases not matched to a gene: 20. Per germline, CDR1 SGHTA and CDR2 FQGTGA. The CDR3 nucleotides are TGTGCCAGCAGCTTAATAAAACGGCCCGCTAGCGGGAGGTCCCTCGGCACCGGGGAGCTGTTTTTT. Translated, it gives CASSLIKRPASGRSLGTGELFF.

A single count supports this clonotype. Just one base apart from a much larger clone, this may be a read error. The rearrangement links TRBV11-1 to TRBJ2-2; no definite D call. CDR1 is SGHAT, CDR2 FQDESV, per germline (reference sequence). The CDR3 spans 14 residues. The CDR3 bases are TGTGCCAGCGGCTTATTTCAGAACACCGGGGAGCTGTTTTTT. It specifies CASGLFQNTGELFF.

This clonotype was found many times. J is TRBJ2-1 and V is TRBV2, with D perhaps TRBD1 (5 bases). Trimming pared 6 bases from V and 14 bases from J, leaving 23 bases between. Per the germline V gene, CDR1 is SNHLY and CDR2 is FYNNEI. The length of the CDR3 is 14 residues. CDR3 nucleotide sequence: TGTGCCAGCAGGCTCCAGGGAAGTAGAGATAGAAAGTTCTTC. Its protein product is CASRLQGSRDRKFF.

This chain links TRBV7-2 with TRBJ2-1; 10 positions agree with TRBD1. The germline CDR1 and CDR2 sequences are SGHTA and FQGNSA. The CDR3 spans 15 residues. Trimming cost V 5 bases and J 3 bases; bases outside gene matches: 4. CDR3 loop: CASSRGQGIYNEQFF. The CDR3 nucleotides are TGTGCCAGCAGCCGGGGACAGGGGATCTACAATGAGCAGTTCTTC.

This clonotype was observed a few times. The chain uses TRBV20-1 and TRBJ1-2; 7 bases align to TRBD1. The germline gives CDR1 DFQATT, CDR2 SNEGSKA (reference sequence). The V segment lost 4 bases and the J segment 3 bases; nucleotides outside the gene matches: 8. The CDR3 consists of 14 residues. The CDR3 protein is CSATNRGLYYGYTF. Written as DNA, the CDR3 is TGCAGTGCTACGAACAGGGGACTCTACTATGGCTACACCTTC.

This clonotype was observed a handful of times. V gene TRBV29-1 combines with J gene TRBJ2-7; possibly TRBD1 for D (5 bases). Germline V gives CDR1 SQVTM, CDR2 ANQGSEA. The CDR3 has 11 amino acids. V was pared by 4 bases and J by 6 bases, with 10 bases between. Written as DNA, the CDR3 is TGCAGCGTTGTTAGGGGTGTCGAGCAGTACTTC. Residues: CSVVRGVEQYF.

This clonotype was observed at least ten times. The chain links TRBV15 to TRBJ1-5; possible D gene TRBD1, 6 bases. Trimming pared 1 base from V and 6 bases from J, leaving 10 bases between. There are 14 residues in the CDR3. Germline V gives CDR1 LNHNV, CDR2 YYDKDF (reference sequence). CDR3 in amino acids: CATSRVSGAQPQHF. As DNA, the CDR3 is TGTGCCACCAGCAGAGTTTCAGGGGCTCAGCCCCAGCATTTT.

The chain employs TRBV7-3 and TRBJ2-1; TRBD2 is a possible D gene (5 bases). The CDR3 totals 15 residues. V was pared by 1 base and J by 4 bases, with 11 bases between. Germline CDR1 is SGHTA and CDR2 is FQGTGA. CDR3 residues: CASSLIGESYNEQFF. The CDR3 DNA sequence: TGTGCCAGCAGCTTAATCGGGGAAAGTTACAATGAGCAGTTCTTC.

About this clonotype itself: Mismatch with germline at one junction end may stem from a read error. V and J are TRBV12-3 or TRBV12-4 and TRBJ2-2; 9 bases are shared with TRBD1. The CDR3 consists of 16 residues. The CDR3 DNA reads TGTGCCAGCAACAAACCCGGGACAGGGAACACCGGGGAGCCGTTTTTT. Translated, it gives CASNKPGTGNTGEPFF.

This clonotype has at least ten counts. This chain uses TRBV25-1 with TRBJ2-6; maybe TRBD1 (5 bases). Trimming left V 0 bases short and J 2 bases short, with 5 bases between. CDR1 is MGHDK, CDR2 SYGVNS, per germline. The CDR3 loop spans 15 amino acids. In DNA form, the CDR3 reads TGTGCCAGCAGTGAATACAGGGCTGGGGCCAACGTCCTGACTTTC. Its protein is CASSEYRAGANVLTF.

This clonotype appeared a few times. The genes are TRBV9 and TRBJ2-5, with D perhaps matching TRBD2 (6 bases). Trimming removed 4 bases from V and 1 base from J, with 11 bases in between. The CDR3 has 14 residues. The germline V gene encodes CDR1 SGDLS and CDR2 YYNGEE. CDR3 residues: CASSLRDFQETQYF. The CDR3 nucleotides read TGTGCCAGCAGCTTGAGGGACTTCCAAGAGACCCAGTACTTC.